This is a list of T cell receptor beta chains from one sample in a study of cytomegalovirus exposure and HLA in healthy donors. Assay used: immunoSEQ multiplex PCR; TCRdb lists only in-frame clones, some missing. The repertoire has more than 85,000 clones, 78% of them found once; the top ten carry 1% to 1.5%. The specimen was PBMCs. The receptors here all came from a man younger than 45 in good health and CMV-seronegative. The CDR3 runs from the conserved cysteine through the conserved F or W. The order of the fields is V gene, CDR3 protein.

V gene: TRBV5-1; CDR3 protein: CASSPGVTSGGINEQFF
V gene: TRBV9; CDR3 protein: CASSVGPAGVTGELFF
V gene: TRBV4-1; CDR3 protein: CASSQEYPGQGYEQYF
V gene: TRBV18; CDR3 protein: CASSPLGEQGVSGDTYNEQFF
V gene: TRBV6-5; CDR3 protein: CASSYSQGWTDTQYF
V gene: TRBV27; CDR3 protein: CASSSPTRDRRHEQYF
V gene: TRBV5-1; CDR3 protein: CASSWGTGGGSGANVLTF
V gene: TRBV15; CDR3 protein: CATSRDRSSDKQFF
V gene: TRBV19; CDR3 protein: CASSKSSGRGKMAYNEQFF
V gene: TRBV5-1; CDR3 protein: CASTPEPNTDTQYF
V gene: TRBV7-8; CDR3 protein: CASSPEGQVYEQYF
V gene: TRBV25-1; CDR3 protein: CASSESGTFSYEQYF
V gene: TRBV27; CDR3 protein: CASSLDRVSPLHF
V gene: TRBV19; CDR3 protein: CASTLTSGGTYEQYF
V gene: TRBV6-6; CDR3 protein: CASSYSIAGAAFF
V gene: TRBV7-9; CDR3 protein: CASSTSGLINSPLHF
V gene: TRBV4-3; CDR3 protein: CASSQESQYEQYF
V gene: TRBV6-5; CDR3 protein: CASSYLAGGLWEQFF
V gene: TRBV27; CDR3 protein: CATKKLAGKYEQYF
V gene: TRBV15; CDR3 protein: CATSSGTTPYNEQFF
V gene: TRBV4-3; CDR3 protein: CASSRSRVSYEQYF
V gene: TRBV9; CDR3 protein: CASSVAPGTGREKLFF
V gene: TRBV5-5; CDR3 protein: CASSLTTGGRGEQYF
V gene: TRBV5-8; CDR3 protein: CASSRGQEPSYEQYF
V gene: TRBV9; CDR3 protein: CASSGTNSGNTIYF
V gene: TRBV4-3; CDR3 protein: CASSLTRTSGSWEQFF
V gene: TRBV5-1; CDR3 protein: CASSSSRVADEAFF
V gene: TRBV18; CDR3 protein: CASSLDSVQGAFF
V gene: TRBV7-8; CDR3 protein: CASSFSGSWTDTQYF
V gene: TRBV14; CDR3 protein: CASSPGGPEQFF
V gene: TRBV5-6; CDR3 protein: CASSRDRSRAGPLYNEQFF
V gene: TRBV13; CDR3 protein: CASSQQQGLGPGELFF
V gene: TRBV11-2; CDR3 protein: CASSLERGPGETQYF